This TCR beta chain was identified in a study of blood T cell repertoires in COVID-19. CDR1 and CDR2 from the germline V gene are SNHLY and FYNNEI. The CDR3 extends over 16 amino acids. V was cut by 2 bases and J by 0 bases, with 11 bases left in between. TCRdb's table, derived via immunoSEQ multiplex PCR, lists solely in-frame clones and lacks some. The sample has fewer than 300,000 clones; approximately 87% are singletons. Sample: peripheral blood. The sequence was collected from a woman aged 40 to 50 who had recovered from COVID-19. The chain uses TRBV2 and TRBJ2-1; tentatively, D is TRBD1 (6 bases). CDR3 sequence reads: CASSEFRGNSYNEQFF. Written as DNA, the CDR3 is TGTGCCAGCAGTGAATTCAGGGGCAACTCCTACAATGAGCAGTTCTTC.